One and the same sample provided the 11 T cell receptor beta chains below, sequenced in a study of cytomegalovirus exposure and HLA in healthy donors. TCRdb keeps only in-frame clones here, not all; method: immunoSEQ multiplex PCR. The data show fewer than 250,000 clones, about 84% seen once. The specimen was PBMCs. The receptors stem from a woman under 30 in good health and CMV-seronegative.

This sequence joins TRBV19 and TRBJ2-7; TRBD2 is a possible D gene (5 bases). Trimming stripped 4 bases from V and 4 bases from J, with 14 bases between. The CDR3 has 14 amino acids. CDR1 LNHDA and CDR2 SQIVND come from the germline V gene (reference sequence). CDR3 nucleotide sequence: TGTGCCAGTAGTAGACACGAGGGCCGTTACGAGCAGTACTTC. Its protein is CASSRHEGRYEQYF.

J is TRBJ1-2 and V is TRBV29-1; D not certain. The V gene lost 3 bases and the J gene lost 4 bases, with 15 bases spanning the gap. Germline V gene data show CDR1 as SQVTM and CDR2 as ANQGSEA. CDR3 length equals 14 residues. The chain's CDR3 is CSVEVEGTGYGYTF. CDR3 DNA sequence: TGCAGCGTTGAGGTCGAGGGTACCGGCTATGGCTACACCTTC.

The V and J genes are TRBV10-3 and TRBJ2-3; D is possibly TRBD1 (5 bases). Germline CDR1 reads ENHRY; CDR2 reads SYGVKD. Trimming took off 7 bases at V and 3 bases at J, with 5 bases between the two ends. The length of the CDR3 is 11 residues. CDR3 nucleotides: TGTGCCATCACAGGGACAGATACGCAGTATTTT. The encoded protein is CAITGTDTQYF.

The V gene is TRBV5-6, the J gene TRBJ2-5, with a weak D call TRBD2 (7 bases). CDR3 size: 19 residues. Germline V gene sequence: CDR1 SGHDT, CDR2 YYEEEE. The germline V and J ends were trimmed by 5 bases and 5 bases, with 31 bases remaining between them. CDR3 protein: CASSRRGGRTGLPWETQYF. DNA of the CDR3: TGTGCCAGCAGTCGGAGGGGGGGTCGGACGGGACTACCCTGGGAGACCCAGTACTTC. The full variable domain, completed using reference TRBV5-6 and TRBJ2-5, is DAGVTQSPTHLIKTRGQQVTLRCSPKSGHDTVSWYQQALGQGPQFIFQYYEEEERQRGNFPDRFSGHQFPNYSSELNVNALLLGDSALYLCASSRRGGRTGLPWETQYFGPGTRLLVL.

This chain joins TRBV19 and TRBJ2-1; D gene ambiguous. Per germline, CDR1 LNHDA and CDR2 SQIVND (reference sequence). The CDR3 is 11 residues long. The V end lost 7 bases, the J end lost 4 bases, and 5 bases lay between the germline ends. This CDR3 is CASTIYNEQFF. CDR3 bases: TGTGCCAGTACCATTTACAATGAGCAGTTCTTC.

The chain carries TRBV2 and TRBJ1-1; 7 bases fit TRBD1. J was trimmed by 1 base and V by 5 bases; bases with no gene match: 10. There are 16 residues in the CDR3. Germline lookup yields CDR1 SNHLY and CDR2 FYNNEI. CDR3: CASSLREGQANTEAFF. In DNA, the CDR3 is TGTGCCAGCAGTTTACGCGAAGGACAGGCGAACACTGAAGCTTTCTTT.

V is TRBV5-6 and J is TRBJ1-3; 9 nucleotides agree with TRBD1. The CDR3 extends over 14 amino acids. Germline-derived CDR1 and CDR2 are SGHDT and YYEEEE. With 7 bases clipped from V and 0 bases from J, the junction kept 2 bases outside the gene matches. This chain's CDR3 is CASVQGASGNTIYF. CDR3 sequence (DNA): TGTGCCAGCGTACAGGGGGCCTCTGGAAACACCATATATTTT.

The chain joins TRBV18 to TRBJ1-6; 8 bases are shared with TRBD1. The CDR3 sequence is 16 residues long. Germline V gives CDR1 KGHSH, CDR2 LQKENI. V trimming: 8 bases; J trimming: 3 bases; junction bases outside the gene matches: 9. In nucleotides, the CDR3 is TGTGCCAGCGCATACGGAACAGGGGGCTATAATTCACCCCTCCACTTT. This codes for CASAYGTGGYNSPLHF.

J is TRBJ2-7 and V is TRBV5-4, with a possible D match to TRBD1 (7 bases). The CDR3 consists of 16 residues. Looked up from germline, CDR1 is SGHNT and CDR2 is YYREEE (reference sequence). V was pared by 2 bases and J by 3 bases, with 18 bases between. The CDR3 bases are TGTGCCAGCAGCTTAGGGGGGACAGCGAAACTCTACGAGCAGTACTTC. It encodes CASSLGGTAKLYEQYF.

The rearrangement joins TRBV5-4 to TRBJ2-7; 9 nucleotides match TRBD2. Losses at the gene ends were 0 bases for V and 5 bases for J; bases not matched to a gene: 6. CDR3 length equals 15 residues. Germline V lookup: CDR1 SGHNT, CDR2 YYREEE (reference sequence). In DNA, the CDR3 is TGTGCCAGCAGCTTGGGTATGGGACTAGCCCACGAGCAGTACTTC. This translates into CASSLGMGLAHEQYF.

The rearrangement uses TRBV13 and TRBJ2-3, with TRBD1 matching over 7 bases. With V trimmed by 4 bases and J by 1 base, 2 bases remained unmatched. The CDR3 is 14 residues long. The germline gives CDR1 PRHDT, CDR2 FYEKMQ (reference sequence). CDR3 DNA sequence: TGTGCCAGCAGCTGGGGACAGCGCACAGATACGCAGTATTTT. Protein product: CASSWGQRTDTQYF.